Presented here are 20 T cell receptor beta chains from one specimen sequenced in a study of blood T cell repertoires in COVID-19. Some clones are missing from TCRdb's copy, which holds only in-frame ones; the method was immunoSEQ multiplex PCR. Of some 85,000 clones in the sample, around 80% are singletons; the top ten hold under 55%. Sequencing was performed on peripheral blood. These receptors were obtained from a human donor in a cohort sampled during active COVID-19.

CDR3 coding DNA: TGCGCCAGCAGCAACGCGGGCACAGATACGCAGTATTTT. Translated: CASSNAGTDTQYF. V usage is TRBV5-1 and J usage is TRBJ2-3, with D uncertain. The CDR3 is made up of 13 amino acids. Germline-derived CDR1 and CDR2 are SGHRS and YFSETQ. V lost 4 bases and J 1 base, leaving 7 bases between the germline ends.

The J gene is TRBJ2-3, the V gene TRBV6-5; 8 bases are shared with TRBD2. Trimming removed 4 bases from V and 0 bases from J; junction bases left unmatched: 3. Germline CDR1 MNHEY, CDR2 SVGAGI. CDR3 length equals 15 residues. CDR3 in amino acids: CASSSQRESTDTQYF. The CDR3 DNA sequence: TGTGCCAGCAGTTCCCAGCGGGAGAGCACAGATACGCAGTATTTT.

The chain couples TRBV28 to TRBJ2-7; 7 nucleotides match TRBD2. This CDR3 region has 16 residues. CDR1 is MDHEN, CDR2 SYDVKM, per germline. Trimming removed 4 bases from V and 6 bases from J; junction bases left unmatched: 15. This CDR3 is CASSSISGLGRAEQYF. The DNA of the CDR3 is TGTGCCAGCAGTTCGATATCGGGCCTAGGGAGGGCCGAGCAGTACTTC.

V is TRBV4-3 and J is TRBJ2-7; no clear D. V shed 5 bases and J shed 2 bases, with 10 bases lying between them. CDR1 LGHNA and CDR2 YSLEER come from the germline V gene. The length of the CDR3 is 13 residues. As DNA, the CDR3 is TGCGCCAGCAGCGCCCGACATACCTACGAGCAGTACTTC. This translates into CASSARHTYEQYF.

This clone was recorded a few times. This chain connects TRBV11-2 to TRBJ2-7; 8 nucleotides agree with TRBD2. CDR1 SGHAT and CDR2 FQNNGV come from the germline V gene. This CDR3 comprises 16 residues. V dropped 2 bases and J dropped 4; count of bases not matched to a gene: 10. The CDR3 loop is CASSLNRREEVYEQYF. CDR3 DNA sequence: TGTGCCAGCAGCTTAAACAGGCGGGAGGAGGTATACGAGCAGTACTTC. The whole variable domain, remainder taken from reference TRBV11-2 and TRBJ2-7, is EAGVAQSPRYKIIEKRQSVAFWCNPISGHATLYWYQQILGQGPKLLIQFQNNGVVDDSQLPKDRFSAERLKGVDSTLKIQPAKLEDSAVYLCASSLNRREEVYEQYFGPGTRLTVT.

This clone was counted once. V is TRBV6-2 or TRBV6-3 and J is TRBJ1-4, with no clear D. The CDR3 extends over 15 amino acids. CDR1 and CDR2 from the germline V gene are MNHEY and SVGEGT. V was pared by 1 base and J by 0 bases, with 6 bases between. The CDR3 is CASSYFGATNEKLFF. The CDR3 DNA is TGTGCCAGCAGTTACTTTGGAGCAACTAATGAAAAACTGTTTTTT.

CDR3 in amino acids: CASRRGGLDEKLFF. The CDR3 coding sequence is TGTGCCAGCAGACGCGGGGGGCTAGATGAAAAACTGTTTTTT. The chain carries TRBV6-6 and TRBJ1-4; D possibly corresponds to TRBD1 (6 bases). The length of the CDR3 is 14 residues. V gave up 6 bases and J gave up 6 bases, with 14 bases separating them. The germline V gene has CDR1 MNHNY and CDR2 SVGAGI (reference sequence).

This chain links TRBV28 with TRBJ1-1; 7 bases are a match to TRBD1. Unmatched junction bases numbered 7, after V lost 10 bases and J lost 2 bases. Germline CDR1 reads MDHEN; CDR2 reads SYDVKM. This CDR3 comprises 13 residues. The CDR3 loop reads CATRGTVNTEAFF. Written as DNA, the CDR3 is TGTGCCACCCGGGGGACAGTAAACACTGAAGCTTTCTTT.

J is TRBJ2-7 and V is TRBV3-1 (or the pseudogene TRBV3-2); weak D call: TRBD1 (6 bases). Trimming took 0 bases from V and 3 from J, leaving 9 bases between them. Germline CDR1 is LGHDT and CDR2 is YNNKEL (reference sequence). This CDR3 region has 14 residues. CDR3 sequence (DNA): TGTGCCAGCAGCCAAGAGGACAGAGGCTACGAGCAGTACTTC. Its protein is CASSQEDRGYEQYF.

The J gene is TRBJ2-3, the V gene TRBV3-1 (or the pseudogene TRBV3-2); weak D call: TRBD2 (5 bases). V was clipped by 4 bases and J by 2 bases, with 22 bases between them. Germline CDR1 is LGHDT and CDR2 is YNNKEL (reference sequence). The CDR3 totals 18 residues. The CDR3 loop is CASSPSFPVGELTDTQYF. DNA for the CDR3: TGTGCCAGCAGCCCTAGTTTTCCGGTTGGGGAGCTCACAGATACGCAGTATTTT.

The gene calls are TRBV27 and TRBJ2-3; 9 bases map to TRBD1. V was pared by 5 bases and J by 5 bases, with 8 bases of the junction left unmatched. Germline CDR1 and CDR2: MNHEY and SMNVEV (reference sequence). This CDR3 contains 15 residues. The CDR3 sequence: CASSLGQGREDTQYF. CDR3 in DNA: TGTGCCAGCAGTCTCGGACAGGGGAGAGAAGATACGCAGTATTTT.

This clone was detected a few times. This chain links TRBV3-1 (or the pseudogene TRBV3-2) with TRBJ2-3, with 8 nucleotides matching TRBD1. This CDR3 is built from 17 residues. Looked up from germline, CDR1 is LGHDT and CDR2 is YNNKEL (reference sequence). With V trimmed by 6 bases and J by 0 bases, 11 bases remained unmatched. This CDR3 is CASRRGTGATSTDTQYF. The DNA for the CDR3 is TGTGCCAGCAGACGGGGGACAGGAGCAACTAGCACAGATACGCAGTATTTT.

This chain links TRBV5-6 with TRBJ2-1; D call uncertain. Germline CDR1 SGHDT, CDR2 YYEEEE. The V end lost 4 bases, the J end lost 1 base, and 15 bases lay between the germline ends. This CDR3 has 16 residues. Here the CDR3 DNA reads TGTGCCAGCAGCCCGTTTTTGTTACAATCCTACAATGAGCAGTTCTTC. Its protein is CASSPFLLQSYNEQFF. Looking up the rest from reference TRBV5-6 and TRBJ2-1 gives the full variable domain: DAGVTQSPTHLIKTRGQQVTLRCSPKSGHDTVSWYQQALGQGPQFIFQYYEEEERQRGNFPDRFSGHQFPNYSSELNVNALLLGDSALYLCASSPFLLQSYNEQFFGPGTRLTVL.

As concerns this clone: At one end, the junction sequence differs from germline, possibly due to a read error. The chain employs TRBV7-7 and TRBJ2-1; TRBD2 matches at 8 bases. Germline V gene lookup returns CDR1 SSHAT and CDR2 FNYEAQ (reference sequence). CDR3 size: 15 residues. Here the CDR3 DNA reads TGTGCTAGCAGCTTAGGGGCGGGAGGAAAAAATGAGCAGTTCTTC. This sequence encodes CASSLGAGGKNEQFF.

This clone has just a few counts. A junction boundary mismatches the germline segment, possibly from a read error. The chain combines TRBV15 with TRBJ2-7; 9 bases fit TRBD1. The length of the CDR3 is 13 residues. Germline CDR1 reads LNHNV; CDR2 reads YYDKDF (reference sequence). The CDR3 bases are TGTGCCACCAGCAGAGTTGGAAGGACAGGGGACACCTTC. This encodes CATSRVGRTGDTF.

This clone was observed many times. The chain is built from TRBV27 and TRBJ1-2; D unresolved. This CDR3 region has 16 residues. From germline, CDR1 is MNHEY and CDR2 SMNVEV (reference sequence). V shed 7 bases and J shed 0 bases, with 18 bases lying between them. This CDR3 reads CASKEVTAASNYGYTF. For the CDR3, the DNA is TGTGCCAGCAAGGAGGTCACAGCTGCCTCTAACTATGGCTACACCTTC.

CDR3: CASSLGTSGTVDTQYF. The CDR3 region has the DNA TGTGCCAGCAGCTTAGGGACTAGCGGGACAGTAGATACGCAGTATTTT. The chain joins TRBV7-8 to TRBJ2-3; 12 bases agree with TRBD2. The CDR3 contains 16 residues. From germline, CDR1 is SGHVS and CDR2 FQNEAQ. Trimming cost V 1 base and J 5 bases; bases outside gene matches: 4.

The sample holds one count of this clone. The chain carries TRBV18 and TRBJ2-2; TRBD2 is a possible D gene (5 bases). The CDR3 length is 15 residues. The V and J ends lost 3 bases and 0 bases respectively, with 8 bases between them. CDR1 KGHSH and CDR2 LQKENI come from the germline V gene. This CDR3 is CASSPGAANTGELFF. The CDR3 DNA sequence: TGTGCCAGCTCACCGGGAGCAGCGAACACCGGGGAGCTGTTTTTT.

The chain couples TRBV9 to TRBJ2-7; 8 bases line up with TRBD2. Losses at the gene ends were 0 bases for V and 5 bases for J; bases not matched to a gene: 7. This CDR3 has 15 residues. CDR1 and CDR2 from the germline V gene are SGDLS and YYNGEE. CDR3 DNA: TGTGCCAGCAGCGTAGGGAGCGGGAGTTTCGACGAGCAGTACTTC. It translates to CASSVGSGSFDEQYF.

CDR3 in DNA: TGTGCCAGCAGCCAAGTGGCGGTAGCGGGAGATACGCAGTATTTT. It codes for CASSQVAVAGDTQYF. The chain uses TRBV4-2 and TRBJ2-3, with 7 bases identical to TRBD2. Trimming removed 1 base from V and 5 bases from J; junction bases left unmatched: 6. The CDR3 totals 15 residues. The germline V gene encodes CDR1 LGHNA and CDR2 YNFKEQ.